This TCR beta chain appears in the sequencing data of a study of identical twins. Template switching added a universal primer site, and cDNA bore unique molecular identifiers. Via MiXCR, TCRdb re-called the 5' RACE reads, giving one row per CDR3 protein. The table shows 500,000 to 600,000 distinct CDR3 sequences, with about 20% occurring only once. This clonotype was detected a few times. The CDR3 spans 12 residues. The V gene lost 0 bases and the J gene lost 4 bases, with 5 bases spanning the gap. From germline, CDR1 is DFQATT and CDR2 SNEGSKA (reference sequence). The data were also submitted as part of a second study, on T cells expressing NK-cell markers.

V gene TRBV20-1 combines with J gene TRBJ2-3; no definite D call. The receptor's source is a woman aged 18-35 years in good health. The sequenced sample consisted of CD4+ T cells sorted from blood. The CDR3 spells CSARDGPDTQYF. As DNA, the CDR3 is TGCAGTGCTAGAGACGGTCCAGATACGCAGTATTTT.